This is a list of T cell receptor beta chains from one sample in a study of shared clonotypes between healthy human individuals. Libraries were prepared by immunoSEQ multiplex PCR; TCRdb keeps only in-frame clonotypes and omits some of them. The repertoire holds approximately 530,000 clones, with around 96% as singletons. Sequences were obtained from naive CD4+ T cells sorted from blood. These receptors originate from a woman in her thirties in good health. Each CDR3 is given with its conserved first and last residue. The D gene is left open where the match is weak. Clone size is not always given. Where it is, it says once, few, many or a class for expanded clones.

v_gene: TRBV2; j_gene: TRBJ1-2; d_gene: TRBD1; abundance: .; CDR3nt: TGTGCCAGCAGGGACCGGACAGGGGGCCCCCACACCTTC; CDR3aa: CASRDRTGGPHTF
v_gene: TRBV30; j_gene: TRBJ1-5; d_gene: .; abundance: .; CDR3nt: TGTGCCTGGGCCCAACAGGTTAGCAATCAGCCCCAGCATTTT; CDR3aa: CAWAQQVSNQPQHF
v_gene: TRBV7-2; j_gene: TRBJ1-1; d_gene: TRBD1; abundance: .; CDR3nt: TGTGCCAGCAGCGCAAGACAGGGGGGAAAGAAGTTTGGCACTGAAGCTTTCTTT; CDR3aa: CASSARQGGKKFGTEAFF
v_gene: TRBV5-1; j_gene: TRBJ2-2; d_gene: .; abundance: few; CDR3nt: TGCGCCAGCAGCTTCGGCGGGGAGCTGTTTTTT; CDR3aa: CASSFGGELFF
v_gene: TRBV6-6; j_gene: TRBJ2-7; d_gene: TRBD1; abundance: .; CDR3nt: TGTGCCAGCAGTTACTCCTTGACAGGGGACTACGAGCAGTACTTC; CDR3aa: CASSYSLTGDYEQYF
v_gene: TRBV9; j_gene: TRBJ2-1; d_gene: .; abundance: .; CDR3nt: TGTGCCAGCAGCCTTACTTTGGGAGACTACAATGAGCAGTTCTTC; CDR3aa: CASSLTLGDYNEQFF
v_gene: TRBV7-3; j_gene: TRBJ2-1; d_gene: TRBD2; abundance: .; CDR3nt: TGTGCCAGCAGCCCGGGACTAGCGGGAGGCAATGAGCAGTTCTTC; CDR3aa: CASSPGLAGGNEQFF
v_gene: TRBV6-5; j_gene: TRBJ2-5; d_gene: .; abundance: .; CDR3nt: TGTGCCAGCAGTTACTCGAGTGGGGGAAGGGAGACCCAGTACTTC; CDR3aa: CASSYSSGGRETQYF
v_gene: TRBV15; j_gene: TRBJ1-3; d_gene: .; abundance: .; CDR3nt: TGTGCCACCAGCCCCCCCGGGGGGAACACCATATATTTT; CDR3aa: CATSPPGGNTIYF
v_gene: TRBV14; j_gene: TRBJ2-7; d_gene: TRBD1; abundance: .; CDR3nt: TGTGCCAGCAGCCAGGACAGGGCCCCCGCCTACGAGCAGTACTTC; CDR3aa: CASSQDRAPAYEQYF
v_gene: TRBV7-7; j_gene: TRBJ2-3; d_gene: TRBD2; abundance: .; CDR3nt: TGTGCCAGCAGCCCGGGACTAGCAGCGACAGATACGCAGTATTTT; CDR3aa: CASSPGLAATDTQYF
v_gene: TRBV2; j_gene: TRBJ2-2; d_gene: .; abundance: .; CDR3nt: TGTGCCAGCAGTGAGATGGTAGGAGCCACCGGGGAGCTGTTTTTT; CDR3aa: CASSEMVGATGELFF
v_gene: TRBV28; j_gene: TRBJ1-2; d_gene: .; abundance: .; CDR3nt: TGTGCCAGCAGTGACGGGACACTCCCCTACACCTTC; CDR3aa: CASSDGTLPYTF
v_gene: TRBV28; j_gene: TRBJ2-5; d_gene: TRBD2; abundance: .; CDR3nt: TGTGCCAGCAGTTTCCCCCTCTCTAGCGGGAGCCAAGAGACCCAGTACTTC; CDR3aa: CASSFPLSSGSQETQYF
v_gene: TRBV4-1; j_gene: TRBJ2-7; d_gene: .; abundance: few; CDR3nt: TGCGCCAGCAGCCAAGATTGGGGACACGAGCAGTACTTC; CDR3aa: CASSQDWGHEQYF
v_gene: TRBV7-2; j_gene: TRBJ2-2; d_gene: .; abundance: few; CDR3nt: TGTGCCAGCAGCCCGTCCCCCGGGGAGCTGTTTTTT; CDR3aa: CASSPSPGELFF
v_gene: TRBV6-6; j_gene: TRBJ1-5; d_gene: TRBD1; abundance: .; CDR3nt: TGTGCCAGCACCCCGGGGACAGTGAGCAATCAGCCCCAGCATTTT; CDR3aa: CASTPGTVSNQPQHF
v_gene: TRBV7-2; j_gene: TRBJ1-1; d_gene: .; abundance: .; CDR3nt: TGTGCCAGCAGCTTAATTCGACAGAACACTGAAGCTTTCTTT; CDR3aa: CASSLIRQNTEAFF
v_gene: TRBV30; j_gene: TRBJ2-2; d_gene: TRBD2; abundance: once; CDR3nt: TGTGCCTGGAGTGTACTCTCCTTTGGACTAGCCGGCACCGGGGAGCTGTTTTTT; CDR3aa: CAWSVLSFGLAGTGELFF
v_gene: TRBV4-1; j_gene: TRBJ2-4; d_gene: .; abundance: .; CDR3nt: TGCGCCAGCAGCCTCCGGGGGGCGGGAGAATATCCCAAAAACATTCAGTACTTC; CDR3aa: CASSLRGAGEYPKNIQYF
v_gene: TRBV18; j_gene: TRBJ2-2; d_gene: TRBD2; abundance: .; CDR3nt: TGTGCCAGCTCACCACCGGGACTAGCGGGAGCCACCGGGGAGCTGTTTTTT; CDR3aa: CASSPPGLAGATGELFF
v_gene: TRBV9; j_gene: TRBJ2-7; d_gene: .; abundance: .; CDR3nt: TGTGCCAGCAGCGGCACGGAGGGATACGAGCAGTACTTC; CDR3aa: CASSGTEGYEQYF
v_gene: TRBV19; j_gene: TRBJ2-7; d_gene: TRBD2; abundance: .; CDR3nt: TGTGCCAGTAGTCCCGGACTAGCCGGAGTGGGGGACGAGCAGTACTTC; CDR3aa: CASSPGLAGVGDEQYF
v_gene: TRBV19; j_gene: TRBJ2-6; d_gene: TRBD1; abundance: .; CDR3nt: TGTGCCAGTAGTATGGTGGGACAGGGGGTGTCTGGGGCCAACGTCCTGACTTTC; CDR3aa: CASSMVGQGVSGANVLTF